The rows below give T cell receptor beta chains drawn from one sample of a study of blood T cell repertoires in COVID-19. Clones were read by immunoSEQ multiplex PCR, and TCRdb kept only the in-frame ones, dropping some. There are roughly 70,000 clones in the sample; 76% occur only once, and about 15% lies in the top ten. The sequenced sample was peripheral blood. The source of these receptors is a man aged 55 to 70 with COVID-19, enrolled during active disease. Each CDR3 is given with its conserved first and last residue. The D gene is left open where the match is weak. A row's size may be missing; if present it is once, few, many or a size class.

V: TRBV7-3
J: TRBJ1-1
size: NA
D: TRBD1
CDR3: CASSLAGGRTEAFF
DNA: TGTGCCAGCAGCTTGGCAGGGGGAAGAACTGAAGCTTTCTTT

V: TRBV7-3
J: TRBJ2-2
size: NA
D: NA
CDR3: CASSPAGIGELFF
DNA: TGTGCCAGCTCCCCTGCGGGGATCGGGGAGCTGTTTTTT

V: TRBV6-5
J: TRBJ2-7
size: NA
D: TRBD1
CDR3: CASSFGQGAKEQYF
DNA: TGTGCCAGCAGTTTCGGACAGGGGGCGAAAGAGCAGTACTTC

V: TRBV6-5
J: TRBJ1-2
size: NA
D: NA
CDR3: CASTYNYGYTF
DNA: TGTGCCAGCACGTATAACTATGGCTACACCTTC

V: TRBV12-3/TRBV12-4
J: TRBJ1-2
size: few
D: NA
CDR3: CASRSAGYGYTF
DNA: TGTGCCAGCAGGTCTGCCGGCTATGGCTACACCTTC

V: TRBV21-1
J: TRBJ2-2
size: few
D: NA
CDR3: CASSISGEPGELFF
DNA: TGTGCCAGCAGCATTTCCGGGGAACCCGGGGAGCTGTTTTTT

V: TRBV6-5
J: TRBJ1-2
size: NA
D: NA
CDR3: CASSDSESYTF
DNA: TGTGCCAGCAGTGACTCAGAGAGCTACACCTTC

V: TRBV7-9
J: TRBJ2-3
size: NA
D: TRBD2
CDR3: CASSPWGRTSGSGAQYF
DNA: TGTGCCAGCAGCCCTTGGGGTAGGACTAGCGGCTCCGGGGCGCAGTATTTT

V: TRBV4-2
J: TRBJ2-5
size: many
D: NA
CDR3: CASSQDPGETQYF
DNA: TGTGCCAGCAGCCAAGATCCGGGGGAGACCCAGTACTTC

V: TRBV7-3
J: TRBJ2-2
size: once
D: NA
CDR3: CASSPQLNTGELFF
DNA: TGTGCCAGCAGTCCCCAACTTAACACCGGGGAGCTGTTTTTT

V: TRBV12-3/TRBV12-4
J: TRBJ1-2
size: NA
D: NA
CDR3: CASTRAGAGYTF
DNA: TGTGCCAGCACCCGGGCGGGGGCAGGCTACACCTTC

V: TRBV24-1
J: TRBJ2-7
size: NA
D: NA
CDR3: CATSKTGSYEQYF
DNA: TGTGCCACCAGTAAGACTGGTTCCTACGAGCAGTACTTC

V: TRBV11-2
J: TRBJ1-3
size: NA
D: NA
CDR3: CASSPQTGSGNTIYF
DNA: TGTGCCAGCAGCCCCCAAACTGGCTCTGGAAACACCATATATTTT

V: TRBV5-1
J: TRBJ1-2
size: NA
D: TRBD1
CDR3: CASSSGQPRASGYTF
DNA: TGCGCCAGCAGCTCGGGACAGCCTAGGGCAAGTGGCTACACCTTC

V: TRBV5-4
J: TRBJ2-3
size: few
D: NA
CDR3: CASTIGSPSTDTQYF
DNA: TGTGCCAGCACGATTGGGAGCCCTAGCACAGATACGCAGTATTTT

V: TRBV19
J: TRBJ1-1
size: NA
D: NA
CDR3: CASSFPGHNTEAFF
DNA: TGTGCCAGTAGTTTCCCGGGACACAACACTGAAGCTTTCTTT

V: TRBV5-1
J: TRBJ2-5
size: NA
D: TRBD2
CDR3: CASRGGPQETQYF
DNA: TGCGCCAGCCGGGGGGGACCACAAGAGACCCAGTACTTC

V: TRBV7-9
J: TRBJ1-1
size: NA
D: TRBD1
CDR3: CASSQGQGEAFF
DNA: TGTGCCAGCAGCCAAGGACAGGGTGAAGCTTTCTTT

V: TRBV5-1
J: TRBJ1-1
size: NA
D: TRBD1
CDR3: CASRPGGPTNTEAFF
DNA: TGCGCCAGCAGACCAGGGGGCCCCACGAACACTGAAGCTTTCTTT

V: TRBV7-9
J: TRBJ1-1
size: NA
D: TRBD1
CDR3: CASSLLLDRMTEAFF
DNA: TGTGCCAGCAGCTTACTCTTGGACAGGATGACTGAAGCTTTCTTT

V: TRBV5-1
J: TRBJ2-3
size: NA
D: NA
CDR3: CASSLQGEDTQYF
DNA: TGCGCCAGCAGCTTACAGGGTGAGGATACGCAGTATTTT

V: TRBV27
J: TRBJ2-3
size: once
D: TRBD2
CDR3: CASSLSLASGYTDTQYF
DNA: TGTGCCAGCAGTTTATCGTTGGCTAGCGGATACACAGATACGCAGTATTTT

V: TRBV7-2
J: TRBJ2-5
size: NA
D: NA
CDR3: CASSLSSTTHQETQYF
DNA: TGTGCCAGCAGCTTATCATCGACTACCCACCAAGAGACCCAGTACTTC

V: TRBV18
J: TRBJ1-1
size: NA
D: NA
CDR3: CASSRSLGAEATEAFF
DNA: TGTGCCAGCTCGCGAAGCCTAGGCGCAGAGGCAACTGAAGCTTTCTTT

V: TRBV6-2/TRBV6-3
J: TRBJ1-2
size: NA
D: TRBD1
CDR3: CASSYLQGAGYTF
DNA: TGTGCCAGCAGTTACTTACAGGGGGCTGGCTACACCTTC

V: TRBV3-1/TRBV3-2
J: TRBJ1-2
size: NA
D: TRBD1
CDR3: CASSQLGQQLYGYTF
DNA: TGTGCCAGCAGCCAATTGGGACAGCAGCTCTATGGCTACACCTTC

V: TRBV12-5
J: TRBJ2-1
size: NA
D: TRBD2
CDR3: CASAGDYLNEQFF
DNA: TGTGCTAGTGCCGGGGACTACCTCAATGAGCAGTTCTTC

V: TRBV5-6
J: TRBJ1-4
size: NA
D: NA
CDR3: CASSSIQGSANEKLFF
DNA: TGTGCCAGCAGCTCCATCCAGGGGTCGGCTAATGAAAAACTGTTTTTT

V: TRBV28
J: TRBJ1-1
size: NA
D: TRBD1
CDR3: CASRLHQDRVTEAFF
DNA: TGTGCCAGCAGATTACATCAGGACAGGGTAACTGAAGCTTTCTTT

V: TRBV5-4
J: TRBJ2-3
size: NA
D: NA
CDR3: CASSPRGGPDTQYF
DNA: TGTGCCAGCAGCCCGCGGGGAGGACCAGATACGCAGTATTTT

V: TRBV30
J: TRBJ2-5
size: few
D: NA
CDR3: CAWSGTGTATQYF
DNA: TGTGCCTGGAGTGGAACAGGGACGGCGACCCAGTACTTC

V: TRBV5-4
J: TRBJ1-1
size: NA
D: NA
CDR3: CASSLVVQSTEAFF
DNA: TGTGCCAGCAGCTTAGTAGTACAGAGCACTGAAGCTTTCTTT

V: TRBV6-4
J: TRBJ2-2
size: NA
D: NA
CDR3: CASSDLGDTGELFF
DNA: TGTGCCAGCAGTGACTTGGGAGACACCGGGGAGCTGTTTTTT